These 17 T cell receptor beta chains came from one sample sequenced in a study of OX40 agonist ivuxolimab in advanced cancers. TCRdb's copy holds only in-frame clones and misses some; the assay was immunoSEQ multiplex PCR. The sample yields 30,000 to 40,000 clones, roughly 82% seen once. The sample in question was CD4+ or CD8+ T cells sorted from blood, obtained in a trial of the OX40 agonist ivuxolimab. Receptor source: an adult with an advanced solid tumor such as melanoma, head and neck, liver or kidney cancer.

The chain uses TRBV9 and TRBJ1-5; 8 bases match TRBD1. V gave up 4 bases and J gave up 6 bases; unmatched junction bases: 6. Germline V CDR1 and CDR2: SGDLS, YYNGEE. This CDR3 is 14 amino acids long. Here the CDR3 DNA reads TGTGCCAGCAGCCCCGGGACAGGTCTTCAGCCCCAGCATTTT. Encoded protein: CASSPGTGLQPQHF.

CDR3 amino acids: CAWRSGGTSGTYNEQFF. As DNA, the CDR3 is TGTGCCTGGAGGTCCGGGGGGACTAGCGGAACCTACAATGAGCAGTTCTTC. The rearrangement uses TRBV30 and TRBJ2-1; the match to TRBD2 covers 11 bases. This CDR3 spans 17 amino acids. The ends lost 3 bases at V and 2 bases at J; junction bases unmatched: 9. Per the germline V gene, CDR1 is GTSNPN and CDR2 is SVGIG (reference sequence).

The chain is built from TRBV28 and TRBJ1-4; 8 bases agree with TRBD1. The CDR3 totals 13 residues. The germline V gene has CDR1 MDHEN and CDR2 SYDVKM. V lost 3 bases and J lost 9; bases outside the gene matches: 3. The CDR3 nucleotides read TGTGCCAGCAGTTTCGGACAGGGACAAAAACTGTTTTTT. It yields the protein CASSFGQGQKLFF.

The chain recombines TRBV11-2 with TRBJ2-7; 10 bases map to TRBD1. This CDR3 has 17 residues. V lost 1 base to trimming and J lost 2 bases; unmatched junction nucleotides: 8. Germline values: CDR1 SGHAT, CDR2 FQNNGV. The CDR3 coding sequence is TGTGCCAGCAGCTTAGGACCGGGACAGGGGACTCCCTACGAGCAGTACTTC. Residues: CASSLGPGQGTPYEQYF.

The CDR3 DNA reads TGTGCCAGCAGCCAGACAGGCTTAAACACCATATATTTT. Translating it yields CASSQTGLNTIYF. The V and J genes are TRBV7-2 and TRBJ1-3; D is possibly TRBD1 (6 bases). The V gene lost 5 bases and the J gene lost 6 bases, with 11 bases spanning the gap. Germline V gene sequence: CDR1 SGHTA, CDR2 FQGNSA. The CDR3 sequence is 13 residues long.

This chain uses TRBV28 with TRBJ2-5; 13 nucleotides match TRBD2. The CDR3 is 19 amino acids. V lost 5 bases, J lost 0 bases, and 12 bases stayed unmatched. Germline-derived CDR1 and CDR2 are MDHEN and SYDVKM. The CDR3 DNA reads as TGTGCCAGCAGTGATGGGACTAGCGGGATGATTGTAGACCAAGAGACCCAGTACTTC. It specifies CASSDGTSGMIVDQETQYF.

This chain links TRBV7-3 with TRBJ2-3; D not resolved. Per the germline V gene, CDR1 is SGHTA and CDR2 is FQGTGA. The V gene lost 2 bases and the J gene lost 0 bases, with 9 bases spanning the gap. The CDR3 contains 15 residues. The CDR3 loop is CASSLVGPSTDTQYF. The CDR3 coding sequence is TGTGCCAGCAGCTTAGTCGGTCCTAGCACAGATACGCAGTATTTT.

The gene calls are TRBV27 and TRBJ2-3; D remains ambiguous. Germline V gene data show CDR1 as MNHEY and CDR2 as SMNVEV (reference sequence). CDR3 size: 13 residues. The V end was cut by 2 bases, the J end by 6 bases, with 9 bases between. CDR3 nucleotide sequence: TGTGCCAGCAGTTTACCCGGCGAGGATACGCAGTATTTT. The encoded protein is CASSLPGEDTQYF.

The chain carries TRBV4-1 and TRBJ1-1; no definite D call. There are 14 residues in the CDR3. Germline loops: CDR1 MGHRA, CDR2 YSYEKL. V lost 2 bases, J lost 8 bases, and 15 bases lay in between. As DNA, the CDR3 is TGCGCCAGCAGCCAATTTATAGATAGGGCCGAAGCTTTCTTT. Its translation is CASSQFIDRAEAFF.

V and J are TRBV5-4 and TRBJ2-3, with 10 bases lining up with TRBD1. Germline CDR1 is SGHNT and CDR2 is YYREEE (reference sequence). This CDR3 contains 18 residues. The V and J ends lost 2 bases and 2 bases, in that order; junction bases with no gene match: 11. CDR3 coding DNA: TGTGCCAGCAGCTTCAGCGTTCGGGGACAGGGGTTCACAGATACGCAGTATTTT. Its translation is CASSFSVRGQGFTDTQYF.

This clone showed up just once. The V and J genes are TRBV5-5 and TRBJ1-4, with a possible D match to TRBD1 (5 bases). The CDR3 runs 15 residues. The V end lost 4 bases, the J end lost 8 bases, and 18 bases lay between the germline ends. Looked up from germline, CDR1 is SGHKS and CDR2 is YYEKEE (reference sequence). CDR3 residues: CASSPGTYGDEKLFF. The CDR3 DNA is TGTGCCAGCAGCCCCGGGACCTACGGGGACGAAAAACTGTTTTTT. Filled out from reference TRBV5-5 and TRBJ1-4, the complete variable domain reads DAGVTQSPTHLIKTRGQQVTLRCSPISGHKSVSWYQQVLGQGPQFIFQYYEKEERGRGNFPDRFSARQFPNYSSELNVNALLLGDSALYLCASSPGTYGDEKLFFGSGTQLSVL.

CDR3 in amino acids: CASSLAREADTQYF. In DNA, the CDR3 is TGTGCCAGCAGCTTAGCCAGGGAGGCAGATACGCAGTATTTT. J is TRBJ2-3 and V is TRBV7-9; D possibly corresponds to TRBD2 (6 bases). CDR1 SEHNR and CDR2 FQNEAQ come from the germline V gene (reference sequence). The germline V and J ends were trimmed by 0 bases and 4 bases, with 8 bases remaining between them. The CDR3 spans 14 residues.

The V and J genes are TRBV5-6 and TRBJ2-4; 10 positions match TRBD2. The V gene's germline CDR1 is SGHDT and CDR2 YYEEEE. V shed 3 bases, J shed 5 bases, and the junction held 5 bases outside the gene matches. The CDR3 extends over 15 amino acids. The CDR3 coding sequence is TGTGCCAGCAGCTCCAGCGGGGGGGAACAAAACATTCAGTACTTC. Protein: CASSSSGGEQNIQYF. The variable domain in full, completed from reference TRBV5-6 and TRBJ2-4, reads DAGVTQSPTHLIKTRGQQVTLRCSPKSGHDTVSWYQQALGQGPQFIFQYYEEEERQRGNFPDRFSGHQFPNYSSELNVNALLLGDSALYLCASSSSGGEQNIQYFGAGTRLSVL.

This chain uses TRBV27 with TRBJ2-2; 7 bases fit TRBD2. V lost 0 bases, J lost 5 bases, and 6 bases stayed unmatched. Germline V gives CDR1 MNHEY, CDR2 SMNVEV (reference sequence). The CDR3 runs 16 residues. This chain's CDR3 is CASSLSTLADTGELFF. DNA of the CDR3: TGTGCCAGCAGTTTATCGACGCTAGCGGATACCGGGGAGCTGTTTTTT.

This clone showed up just once. The rearrangement links TRBV5-4 to TRBJ2-7; 11 bases map to TRBD2. There are 14 residues in the CDR3. J was trimmed by 5 bases and V by 4 bases; bases with no gene match: 5. Germline assignment: CDR1 SGHNT and CDR2 YYREEE (reference sequence). The CDR3 is CASSHSGRAHEQYF. CDR3 bases: TGTGCCAGCAGCCATAGCGGGAGGGCGCACGAGCAGTACTTC.

The chain recombines TRBV7-8 with TRBJ1-1; 9 bases line up with TRBD1. The CDR3 is 15 amino acids. From germline, CDR1 is SGHVS and CDR2 FQNEAQ. With V trimmed by 5 bases and J by 4 bases, 8 bases remained unmatched. The CDR3 region is CASSAPGQGSTEAFF. CDR3 DNA: TGTGCCAGCAGCGCTCCGGGACAGGGCTCCACTGAAGCTTTCTTT.

This clone was counted only a few times. V usage is TRBV19 and J usage is TRBJ2-1; TRBD2 might be the D (6 bases). The CDR3 consists of 15 residues. V was pared by 2 bases and J by 2 bases, with 10 bases between. Germline CDR1 is LNHDA and CDR2 is SQIVND (reference sequence). The CDR3 loop reads CASSIRGGTYNEQFF. The CDR3 DNA reads TGTGCCAGTAGTATACGTGGGGGGACCTACAATGAGCAGTTCTTC.